The 3 T cell receptor beta chains presented below share a single source sample, sequenced in a study of blood T cell repertoires in COVID-19. Using immunoSEQ multiplex PCR, the repertoire was profiled, and TCRdb retains in-frame clones only, with some absent. The sample includes about 48,000 clones, about nine tenths seen only once; the top ten take 25% to 35%. The sample taken for sequencing was peripheral blood. All receptors derive from a woman aged 80 or over with acute or convalescent COVID-19.

J is TRBJ2-3 and V is TRBV7-2; D unclear. Germline V gives CDR1 SGHTA, CDR2 FQGNSA. The length of the CDR3 is 14 residues. Trimming took 0 bases from V and 0 from J, leaving 4 bases between them. The CDR3 loop reads CASSLAPSTDTQYF. As DNA, the CDR3 is TGTGCCAGCAGCTTAGCTCCTAGCACAGATACGCAGTATTTT.

The V gene is TRBV3-1 (or the pseudogene TRBV3-2), the J gene TRBJ1-2; D call uncertain. Per germline, CDR1 LGHDT and CDR2 YNNKEL (reference sequence). The CDR3 runs 14 residues. V was cut by 0 bases and J by 4 bases, with 9 bases left in between. The CDR3 nucleotides are TGTGCCAGCAGCCAAGATCCGGAGCTCTATGGCTACACCTTC. Encoded protein: CASSQDPELYGYTF.

V and J are TRBV5-1 and TRBJ2-3; TRBD2 might be the D (5 bases). Trimming shortened V by 7 bases and J by 2 bases, and 14 bases separated the two germline ends. Germline lookup yields CDR1 SGHRS and CDR2 YFSETQ. CDR3 length equals 14 residues. The CDR3 sequence: CASATGSPTDTQYF. Here the CDR3 DNA reads TGCGCCAGCGCAACTGGGAGCCCCACAGATACGCAGTATTTT. Based on the CDR3 plus reference TRBV5-1 and TRBJ2-3, the full variable domain is KAGVTQTPRYLIKTRGQQVTLSCSPISGHRSVSWYQQTPGQGLQFLFEYFSETQRNKGNFPGRFSGRQFSNSRSEMNVSTLELGDSALYLCASATGSPTDTQYFGPGTRLTVL.